This record concerns one T cell receptor (beta chain) sequence. The data belong to a study of blood T cell repertoires in COVID-19. The wider study: The analysed material was cDNA or gDNA that came from T cells, B-cell-depleted T cells, or PBMCs.

In the original workflow: Reference gene primers were amplified, and this amplification served to estimate nucleated cell counts. The repertoire was sequenced with immunoSEQ multiplex PCR; TCRdb's copy has only in-frame clones and lacks some. The DNA gave D and trimming, while V, J and clone size come from that table. The repertoire has around 310,000 clones, roughly 90% of them found once; the top ten carry around 4%. Germline CDR1 is SGHTA and CDR2 is FQGNSA. The germline V and J ends were trimmed by 3 bases and 5 bases, with 14 bases remaining between them. This CDR3 spans 15 amino acids. This receptor was obtained from a woman between 50 and 59 years old with active or convalescent COVID-19. Material for sequencing was peripheral blood. V usage is TRBV7-2 and J usage is TRBJ1-5, with unresolved D. In DNA form, the CDR3 reads TGTGCCAGCAGCTTGGACCCCCCGGGGTATCAGCCCCAGCATTTT. It codes for CASSLDPPGYQPQHF.